The entry that follows covers one T cell receptor beta chain sequence. Its target is unknown. The junction and the germline gene differ at one end; a read error may be behind it. Across several immunoSEQ plates, the genomic DNA of each subset was split evenly. The protocol was immunoSEQ multiplex PCR, while the TCRdb copy is restricted to in-frame clones and leaves out a portion. This table holds about 2.4 million clones, over 85% found once. The data stem from a study of shared clonotypes between healthy human individuals. About the study: Those who served as donors were two women and a few men between the ages of 18 and 49. Study-wide results and caveats: Estimated clonotype richness was generally higher in naive than memory subsets.

Both subsets, CD45RA+ naive and CD45RA-negative memory, were split from the CD4+ cells. The CDR3 loop spans 14 amino acids. Per the germline V gene, CDR1 is SGDLS and CDR2 is YYNGEE. Sequenced input: naive CD4+ T cells from PBMCs. The subset denotes: CD45RA+ positively selected. This chain joins TRBV9 and TRBJ2-7; D assignment may be TRBD1 or TRBD2 (5 bases each). The receptor was isolated from a man younger than 35 in good health. Some clones in this sample may be carry-over from other donors' samples. The CDR3 DNA reads TGTGCCAGCAGCGACCGGGACCCGACTCAGTTACCTACTTTC. It yields the protein CASSDRDPTQLPTF.